This T cell receptor beta chain came from a study of identical twins. About this clonotype itself: The target antigen is unknown.

The CDR3 has 15 amino acids. CDR1 is SGHDN and CDR2 is FVKESK in the germline V gene. Trimming stripped 0 bases from V and 8 bases from J, with 13 bases between. One entry per CDR3 protein, called by TCRdb with MiXCR from the 5' RACE reads. The sample records more than 1.5 million distinct CDR3 sequences, 32% being singletons. The study, taken as a whole, reports: A lower insertion count was a feature of abundant cord blood beta clonotypes, with no such feature in memory repertoires. Weaker excess twin sharing was observed in beta out-of-frame sequences. There was an excess of low generation probability in the out-of-frame alpha sequences that twins shared.

Sequencing input: cord blood. The TCR was taken from a newborn girl in good health. This chain links TRBV14 with TRBJ1-4, with D unresolved. The CDR3 nucleotides are TGTGCCAGCAGCCAAGAAGTCTCCTTCAGAGAAAAACTGTTTTTT. Translating it yields CASSQEVSFREKLFF.